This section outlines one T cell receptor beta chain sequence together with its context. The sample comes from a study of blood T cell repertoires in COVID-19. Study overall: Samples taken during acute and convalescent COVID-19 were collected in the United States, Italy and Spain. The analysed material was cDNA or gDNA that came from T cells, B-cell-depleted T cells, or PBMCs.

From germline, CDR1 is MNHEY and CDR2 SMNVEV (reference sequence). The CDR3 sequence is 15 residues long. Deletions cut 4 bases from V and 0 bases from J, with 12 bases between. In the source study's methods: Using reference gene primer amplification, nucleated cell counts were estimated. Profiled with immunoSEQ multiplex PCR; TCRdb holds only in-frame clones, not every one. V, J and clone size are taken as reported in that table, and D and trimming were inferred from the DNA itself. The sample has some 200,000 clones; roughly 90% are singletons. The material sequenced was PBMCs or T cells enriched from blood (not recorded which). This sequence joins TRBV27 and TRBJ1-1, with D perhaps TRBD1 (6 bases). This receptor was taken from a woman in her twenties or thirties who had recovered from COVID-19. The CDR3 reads CASSSPRDMNTEAFF. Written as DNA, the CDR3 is TGTGCCAGCAGTTCCCCCCGGGACATGAACACTGAAGCTTTCTTT.